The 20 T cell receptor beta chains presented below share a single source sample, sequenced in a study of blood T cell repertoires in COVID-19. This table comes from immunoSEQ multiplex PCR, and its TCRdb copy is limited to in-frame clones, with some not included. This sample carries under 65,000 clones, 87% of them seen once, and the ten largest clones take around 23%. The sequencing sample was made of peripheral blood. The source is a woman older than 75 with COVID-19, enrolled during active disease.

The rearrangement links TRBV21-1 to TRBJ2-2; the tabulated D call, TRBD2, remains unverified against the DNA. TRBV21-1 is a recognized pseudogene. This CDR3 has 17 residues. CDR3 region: CASSKAWVRANTGELFF. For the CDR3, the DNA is TGTGCCAGCAGCAAAGCGTGGGTGAGGGCGAACACCGGGGAGCTGTTTTTT.

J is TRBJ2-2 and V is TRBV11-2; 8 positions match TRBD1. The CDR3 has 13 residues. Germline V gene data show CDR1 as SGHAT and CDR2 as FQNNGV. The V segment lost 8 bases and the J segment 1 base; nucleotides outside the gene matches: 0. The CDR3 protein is CASGQGNTGELFF. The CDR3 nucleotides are TGTGCCAGCGGACAGGGGAACACCGGGGAGCTGTTTTTT.

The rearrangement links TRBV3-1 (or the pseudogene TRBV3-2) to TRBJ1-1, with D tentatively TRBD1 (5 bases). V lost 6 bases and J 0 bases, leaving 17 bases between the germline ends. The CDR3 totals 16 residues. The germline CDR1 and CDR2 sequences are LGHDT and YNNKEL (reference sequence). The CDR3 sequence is CASSRAGGNMNTEAFF. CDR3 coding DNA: TGTGCCAGCAGTCGTGCGGGGGGTAATATGAACACTGAAGCTTTCTTT.

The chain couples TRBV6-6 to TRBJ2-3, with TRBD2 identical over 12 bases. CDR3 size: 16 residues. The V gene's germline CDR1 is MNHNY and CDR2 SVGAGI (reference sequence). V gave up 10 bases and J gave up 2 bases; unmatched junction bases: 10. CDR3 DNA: TGTGCCACCCTGCGACTAGCGGGGGATCCCACAGATACGCAGTATTTT. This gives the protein CATLRLAGDPTDTQYF.

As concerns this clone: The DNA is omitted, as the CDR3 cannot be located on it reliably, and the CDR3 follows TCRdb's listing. CDR3 sequence: CASSFGPGQSSYEQYF. The chain recombines TRBV5-4 with TRBJ2-7; the table calls TRBD1, which could not be checked here. Germline assignment: CDR1 SGHNT and CDR2 YYREEE (reference sequence). The CDR3 numbers 16 amino acids, ends counted.

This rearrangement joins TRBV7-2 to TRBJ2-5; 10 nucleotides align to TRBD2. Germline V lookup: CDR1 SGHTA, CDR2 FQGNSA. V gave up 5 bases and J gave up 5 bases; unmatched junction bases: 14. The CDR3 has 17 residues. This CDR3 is CASSEVGSGGLKETQYF. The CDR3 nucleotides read TGTGCCAGCAGCGAAGTGGGTAGCGGGGGGTTAAAGGAGACCCAGTACTTC.

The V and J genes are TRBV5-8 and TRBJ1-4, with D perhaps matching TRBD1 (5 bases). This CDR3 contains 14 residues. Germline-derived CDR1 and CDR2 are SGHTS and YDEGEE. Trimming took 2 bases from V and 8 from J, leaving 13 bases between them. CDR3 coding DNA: TGTGCCAGCAGCTTACAGACAGTCCGGGAAAAACTGTTTTTT. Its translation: CASSLQTVREKLFF.

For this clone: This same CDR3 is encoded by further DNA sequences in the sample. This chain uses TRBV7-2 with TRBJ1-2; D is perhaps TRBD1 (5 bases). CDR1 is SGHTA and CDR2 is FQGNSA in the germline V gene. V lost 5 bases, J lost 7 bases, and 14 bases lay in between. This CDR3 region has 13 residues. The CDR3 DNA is TGTGCCAGCAGCCCAGCGGGGGTAGGTGGCTACACCTTC. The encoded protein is CASSPAGVGGYTF.

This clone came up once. CDR3 protein: CASSRDWHNEQFF. DNA of the CDR3: TGTGCCAGCAGCCGCGACTGGCACAATGAGCAGTTCTTC. This chain links TRBV2 with TRBJ2-1, with D unresolved. This CDR3 comprises 13 residues. From germline, CDR1 is SNHLY and CDR2 FYNNEI. With 6 bases removed from V and 5 bases from J, the gap between germline ends came to 11 bases.

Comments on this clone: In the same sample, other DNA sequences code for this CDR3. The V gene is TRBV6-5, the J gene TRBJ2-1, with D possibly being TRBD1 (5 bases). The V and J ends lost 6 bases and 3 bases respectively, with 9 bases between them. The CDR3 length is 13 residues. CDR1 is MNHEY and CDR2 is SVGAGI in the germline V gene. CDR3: CASRPQGYNEQFF. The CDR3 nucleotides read TGTGCCAGCAGGCCGCAGGGCTACAATGAGCAGTTCTTC.

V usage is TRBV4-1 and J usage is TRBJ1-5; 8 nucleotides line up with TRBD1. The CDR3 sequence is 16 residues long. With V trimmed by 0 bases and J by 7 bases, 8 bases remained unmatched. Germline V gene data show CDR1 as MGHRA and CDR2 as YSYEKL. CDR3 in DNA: TGCGCCAGCAGCCAAGATGGGGACAGGAACGGACAGCCCCAGCATTTT. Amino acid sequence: CASSQDGDRNGQPQHF.

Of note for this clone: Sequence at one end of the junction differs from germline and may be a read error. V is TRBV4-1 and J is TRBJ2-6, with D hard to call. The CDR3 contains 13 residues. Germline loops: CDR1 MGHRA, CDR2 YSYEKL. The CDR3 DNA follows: TGCGCCAGCAGCCAAGTTGGGCCCAACGTCCTGACTTTC. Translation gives CASSQVGPNVLTF.

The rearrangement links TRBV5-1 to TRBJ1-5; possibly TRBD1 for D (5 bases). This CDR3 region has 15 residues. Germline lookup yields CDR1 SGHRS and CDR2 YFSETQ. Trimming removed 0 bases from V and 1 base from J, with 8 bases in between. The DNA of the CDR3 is TGCGCCAGCAGCTTGGGGCAGGGAAGCAATCAGCCCCAGCATTTT. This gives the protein CASSLGQGSNQPQHF.

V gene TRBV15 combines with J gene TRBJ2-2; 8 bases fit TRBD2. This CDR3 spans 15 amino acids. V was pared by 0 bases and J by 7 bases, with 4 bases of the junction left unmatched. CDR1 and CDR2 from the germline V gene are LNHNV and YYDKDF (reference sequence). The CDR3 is CATSREAGTSGELFF. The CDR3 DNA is TGTGCCACCAGCAGAGAGGCCGGGACTAGCGGGGAGCTGTTTTTT.

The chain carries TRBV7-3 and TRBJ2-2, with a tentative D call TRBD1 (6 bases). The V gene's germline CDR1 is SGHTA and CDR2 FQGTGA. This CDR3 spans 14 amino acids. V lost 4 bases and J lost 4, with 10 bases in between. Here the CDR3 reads CASSSQGFTGELFF. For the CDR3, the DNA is TGTGCCAGCAGCTCACAGGGATTCACCGGGGAGCTGTTTTTT.

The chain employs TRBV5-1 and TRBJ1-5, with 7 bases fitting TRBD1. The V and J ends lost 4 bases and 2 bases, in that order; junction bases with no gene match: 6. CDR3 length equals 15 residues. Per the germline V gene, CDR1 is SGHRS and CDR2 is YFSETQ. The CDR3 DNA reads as TGCGCCAGCAGCCATTTAGGACAGGGCAATCAGCCCCAGCATTTT. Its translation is CASSHLGQGNQPQHF. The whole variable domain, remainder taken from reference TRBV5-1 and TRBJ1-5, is KAGVTQTPRYLIKTRGQQVTLSCSPISGHRSVSWYQQTPGQGLQFLFEYFSETQRNKGNFPGRFSGRQFSNSRSEMNVSTLELGDSALYLCASSHLGQGNQPQHFGDGTRLSIL.

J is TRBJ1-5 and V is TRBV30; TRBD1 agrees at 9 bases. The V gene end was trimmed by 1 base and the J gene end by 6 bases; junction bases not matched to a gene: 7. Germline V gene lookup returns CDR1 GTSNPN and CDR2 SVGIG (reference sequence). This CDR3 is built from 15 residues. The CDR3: CAWSGQGGRGQPQHF. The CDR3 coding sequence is TGTGCCTGGAGTGGACAGGGGGGAAGGGGTCAGCCCCAGCATTTT.

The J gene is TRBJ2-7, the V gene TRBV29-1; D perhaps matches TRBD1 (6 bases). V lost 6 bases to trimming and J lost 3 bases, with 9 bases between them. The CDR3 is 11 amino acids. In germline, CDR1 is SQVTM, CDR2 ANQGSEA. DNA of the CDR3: TGCAGCGTCTCGGACAGCTACGAGCAGTACTTC. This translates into CSVSDSYEQYF.

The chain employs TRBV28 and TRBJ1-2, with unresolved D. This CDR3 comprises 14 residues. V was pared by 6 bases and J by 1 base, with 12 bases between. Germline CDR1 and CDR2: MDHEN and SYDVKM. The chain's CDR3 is CASSSDTFNYGYTF. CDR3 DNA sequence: TGTGCCAGCAGCTCCGACACCTTTAACTATGGCTACACCTTC.

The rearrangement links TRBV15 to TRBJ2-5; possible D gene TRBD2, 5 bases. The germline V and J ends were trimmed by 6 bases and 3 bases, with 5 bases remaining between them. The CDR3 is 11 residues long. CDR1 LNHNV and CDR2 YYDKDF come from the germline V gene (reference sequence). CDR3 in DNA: TGTGCCACCAGGGAGGAAGAGACCCAGTACTTC. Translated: CATREEETQYF.